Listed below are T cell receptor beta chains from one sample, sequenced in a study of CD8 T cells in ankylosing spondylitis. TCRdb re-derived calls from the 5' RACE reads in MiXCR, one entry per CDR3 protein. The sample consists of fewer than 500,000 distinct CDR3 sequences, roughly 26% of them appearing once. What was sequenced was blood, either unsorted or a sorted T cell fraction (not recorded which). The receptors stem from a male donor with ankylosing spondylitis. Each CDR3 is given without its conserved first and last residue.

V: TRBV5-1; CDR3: ASTPDSRGTEAF
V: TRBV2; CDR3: ASSRRTGTTDYGYT
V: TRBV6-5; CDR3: ASSYGQAAFMNTEAF
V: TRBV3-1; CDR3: ASSSSGGDNEKLF
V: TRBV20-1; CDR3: SAISAGGPTGELF
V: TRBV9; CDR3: ASSVVGGIAGGEQF
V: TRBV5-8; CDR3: ASSLDQGLVNEQF
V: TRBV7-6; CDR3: ASSGGLAGANEQY
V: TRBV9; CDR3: ASSRGGTGAYNEQF
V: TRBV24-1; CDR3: ATSDTRGSGNTIY
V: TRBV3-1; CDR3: ASSQPGTPSHNEQF
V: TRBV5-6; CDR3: ASSFYLNTEAF
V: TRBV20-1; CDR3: SAQILLNTGELF
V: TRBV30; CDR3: AWSGRHSARTSGGYNEQF
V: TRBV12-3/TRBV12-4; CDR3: ASSFIQNNEQF
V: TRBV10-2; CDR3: ASRKTSGRAGNSYEQY
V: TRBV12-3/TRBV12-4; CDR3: ASSPSGRNNEQF
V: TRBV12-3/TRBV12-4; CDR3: ASSLLEKLF
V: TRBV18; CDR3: ASSPTSINTEAF
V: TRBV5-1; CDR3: ASSLVAGTGVGGTEAF
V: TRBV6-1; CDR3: ASSEEAQFTDTQY
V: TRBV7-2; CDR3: ASSFTRGGRDAF
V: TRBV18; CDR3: ASSPGPYEQY
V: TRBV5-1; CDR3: ASSSEGSNYGYT
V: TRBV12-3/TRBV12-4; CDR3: ASSPLTGADQPQH
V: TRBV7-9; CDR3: ASSLAVVDTEAF
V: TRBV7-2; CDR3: ASSRRAGADTQY
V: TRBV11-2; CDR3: ASSRLASGHEQF
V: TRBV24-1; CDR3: ATSTTLGKGSTDTQY
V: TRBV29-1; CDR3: SVANRGLYNEQF
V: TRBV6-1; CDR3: ASRKSGTGELF
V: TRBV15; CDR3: ATSRGRFGDEQF
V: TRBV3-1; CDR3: ASSQTRGTEAF
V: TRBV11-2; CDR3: ASSLVGGANTEAF
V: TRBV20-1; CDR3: SAMAGGAFYGYT
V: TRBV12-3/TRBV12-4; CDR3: ASSLLGSPTDTQY
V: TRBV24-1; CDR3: ATSDPRTAYGYT
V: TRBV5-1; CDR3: ASSRDNYNEQF
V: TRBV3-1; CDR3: ASSQGPTGDVAQH
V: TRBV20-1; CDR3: SAHRQGF
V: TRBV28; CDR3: ASSLGGRINQPQH
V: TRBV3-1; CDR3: ASSQNRGGANEQF
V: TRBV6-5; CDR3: ASSYPTSYNEQF
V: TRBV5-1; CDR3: ASSLLIKRGDEQF
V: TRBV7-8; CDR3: ASRGPGELTDTQY
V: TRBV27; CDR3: ASSLRLQGGDTEAF
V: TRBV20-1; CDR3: SARPAGDTGELF
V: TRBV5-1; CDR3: ASSPRESFEKLF
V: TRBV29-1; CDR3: SAEGTSGNEQF
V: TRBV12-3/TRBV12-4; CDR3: ASSWNPSQNEQF
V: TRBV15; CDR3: ATSRSRLGNEQF
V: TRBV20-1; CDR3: SAKTTGRTEAF
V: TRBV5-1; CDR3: ASSFSGRGNSPLH
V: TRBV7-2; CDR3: ASSLLGGGPVVTQY